Listed below are T cell receptor beta chains from one sample, sequenced in a study of T cell responses to AZD1222 COVID-19 vaccine. Using immunoSEQ multiplex PCR, the repertoire was profiled, and TCRdb retains in-frame clones only, with some absent. The sample shows under 90,000 clones, roughly 85% of them seen only once. The material sequenced was peripheral blood, taken 28 days after the second AZD1222 dose. All receptors come from an adult who received the AZD1222 COVID-19 vaccine. CDR3s include the opening cysteine and the closing phenylalanine or tryptophan. A D gene is named only where the DNA matches it firmly. The size entry is marked missing in some rows and otherwise reads once, few, many or a size class.

clone size	V gene	D gene	J gene	CDR3 DNA	CDR3 protein
-	TRBV29-1	TRBD2	TRBJ2-3	TGCAGCGTTGATCGGACTAGCAGGAGCACAGATACGCAGTATTTT	CSVDRTSRSTDTQYF
-	TRBV5-8	-	TRBJ2-4	TGTGCCAGCAGCGCGGGACAGCCAAATAGAGTCCAGTACTTC	CASSAGQPNRVQYF
once	TRBV4-1	-	TRBJ2-7	TGCGCCAGCAGCCAAGGGTTACCAGGGGGGAGCCTTCCCTACGAGCAGTACTTC	CASSQGLPGGSLPYEQYF
once	TRBV5-6	-	TRBJ1-6	TGTGCCAGCAGCTTCTCACAGGCAAGCTCCTATAATTCACCCCTCCACTTT	CASSFSQASSYNSPLHF
-	TRBV19	-	TRBJ1-2	TGTGCCCACTCGGACGGGTATGGCTACACCTTC	CAHSDGYGYTF
-	TRBV3-1/TRBV3-2	-	TRBJ2-5	TGTGCCAGCAGCCAAGATGGGGGACCCCAAGAGACCCAGTACTTC	CASSQDGGPQETQYF
-	TRBV5-5	-	TRBJ1-5	TGTGCCAGCAGCTTTATTCCAGACTATAGCAATCAGCCCCAGCATTTT	CASSFIPDYSNQPQHF
-	TRBV9	TRBD1	TRBJ1-4	TGTGCCAGCAGCTCCTCGGACAGGGGTTGGGAAAAACTGTTTTTT	CASSSSDRGWEKLFF
-	TRBV3-1/TRBV3-2	TRBD1	TRBJ1-1	TGTGCCAGCAGCCGCGGGACAGGGGGTGAGGCTTTCTTT	CASSRGTGGEAFF
few	TRBV5-8	TRBD1	TRBJ2-3	TGTGCCAGCAGCCCCCAGGGGGCAACAGATACGCAGTATTTT	CASSPQGATDTQYF
-	TRBV4-2	-	TRBJ1-6	TGTGCCAGCAGCCAAGAACTAAATTCACCCCTCCACTTT	CASSQELNSPLHF
once	TRBV19	-	TRBJ1-3	TGTGCCAGTAGTACCGCGGGCCATGGAAACACCATATATTTT	CASSTAGHGNTIYF
-	TRBV5-4	-	TRBJ2-5	TGTGCCAGCAGCTTGGCTAGCGACAGACAAGAGACCCAGTACTTC	CASSLASDRQETQYF
-	TRBV4-2	TRBD2	TRBJ2-1	TGTGCCAGCAGCCAACAAGTGGCTAGCGGGGGGGCGTATGAGCAGTTCTTC	CASSQQVASGGAYEQFF
few	TRBV7-4	TRBD1	TRBJ2-7	TGTGCCAGCAGCTTAGACCCAGGGACAGGGGGAGACGAGCAGTACTTC	CASSLDPGTGGDEQYF
-	TRBV27	-	TRBJ1-5	TGTGCCAGCAGTACCACCGTAGATAGCAATCAGCCCCAGCATTTT	CASSTTVDSNQPQHF
-	TRBV28	-	TRBJ2-3	TGTGCCAGCAGTGATTGGACAAGCCGCACAGATACGCAGTATTTT	CASSDWTSRTDTQYF
-	TRBV29-1	-	TRBJ2-5	TGCAGCGTTGTACAACAGGGAGGATCGGAGACCCAGTACTTC	CSVVQQGGSETQYF
-	TRBV9	-	TRBJ2-1	TGTGCCAGCAGCGCCCGGGACCCCCGTACCCACAATGAGCAGTTCTTC	CASSARDPRTHNEQFF
-	TRBV10-1	-	TRBJ1-1	TGCGCCAGCAGTGCCGAAATGAACACTGAAGCTTTCTTT	CASSAEMNTEAFF
-	TRBV11-1	-	TRBJ1-1	TGTGCCAGCAGCTTCGACAGGCGGGGCACTGAAGCTTTCTTT	CASSFDRRGTEAFF
-	TRBV19	-	TRBJ2-3	TGTGCCAGTAATACCGCAGGCACAGATACGCAGTATTTT	CASNTAGTDTQYF
-	TRBV28	TRBD2	TRBJ2-7	TGTGCCAGCAGCCCTCCGGGACTAGCGGTTTACGAGCAGTACTTC	CASSPPGLAVYEQYF
-	TRBV6-4	TRBD1	TRBJ1-2	TGTGCCAGCAGTCCGGACAGGGGGAACTATGGCTACACCTTC	CASSPDRGNYGYTF
many	TRBV28	-	TRBJ2-5	TGTGCCAGCAGTTTTGGGGGACGGGAAGAGACCCAGTACTTC	CASSFGGREETQYF
-	TRBV29-1	TRBD1	TRBJ2-3	TGCAGCGTCGGGACAGGAAGAGATACGCAGTATTTT	CSVGTGRDTQYF
-	TRBV7-8	TRBD1	TRBJ2-6	TGTGCCAGCAGCTTAAAGGGGGCGGGTGGGGCCAACGTCCTGACTTTC	CASSLKGAGGANVLTF
-	TRBV19	-	TRBJ2-7	TGTGCCAGTAGTATCTTGCCCCCGCTAGCCCCCTGCATCTACGAGCAGTACTTC	CASSILPPLAPCIYEQYF
-	TRBV19	TRBD1	TRBJ1-5	TGTGCCACCGACACCACAGGGGGCACGGGGAGTCAGCCCCAGCATTTT	CATDTTGGTGSQPQHF
-	TRBV4-2	TRBD2	TRBJ2-2	TGTGCCAGCAGCCTTGGGACTAGCGGGTCTTTACGGGAGGAGCTGTTTTTT	CASSLGTSGSLREELFF
-	TRBV5-6	-	TRBJ1-2	TGTGCCAGCAATCTAGTCCCGGGACAAGGGACGAATGGCTACACCTTC	CASNLVPGQGTNGYTF
-	TRBV5-4	TRBD1	TRBJ2-7	TGTGCCAGCAGCTTAGGGGGCAATGGAGTTCTTACCTACGAGCAGTACTTC	CASSLGGNGVLTYEQYF
-	TRBV3-1/TRBV3-2	TRBD1	TRBJ2-3	TGTGCCAGCAGCCCTAACAGGGGTTCAGATACGCAGTATTTT	CASSPNRGSDTQYF
few	TRBV6-1	-	TRBJ1-1	TGTGCCAGCAGTGATCAAAGAGTCACTGAAGCTTTCTTT	CASSDQRVTEAFF
-	TRBV28	TRBD1	TRBJ2-7	TGTGCCAGCAGTCAGACCGGGACAGGCTACGAGCAGTACTTC	CASSQTGTGYEQYF
medium-sized	TRBV28	-	TRBJ1-2	TGTGCCAGCAGTTTATTTCGGGGGTCTGGCTATGGCTACACCTTC	CASSLFRGSGYGYTF
once	TRBV5-1	-	TRBJ1-1	TGCGCCAGCAGCGGCCAGCAGGGACCCAACACTGAAGCTTTCTTT	CASSGQQGPNTEAFF
-	TRBV5-6	TRBD1	TRBJ2-6	TGTGCCAGCAGCTTGGGAGGACAGGGGATTTCTGGGGCCAACGTCCTGACTTTC	CASSLGGQGISGANVLTF
-	TRBV30	-	TRBJ1-1	TGTGCCTGGAGTAAGAGGACAGTCATGAACACTGAAGCTTTCTTT	CAWSKRTVMNTEAFF
-	TRBV7-9	TRBD1	TRBJ1-1	TGTGCCAGCAGCTTAACAGGGGGCCGGACTGAAGCTTTCTTT	CASSLTGGRTEAFF
-	TRBV19	-	TRBJ2-5	TGTGCCAGTGGTGGGTTGGGCCTGGATCATGAGACCCAGTACTTC	CASGGLGLDHETQYF
few	TRBV11-2	TRBD2	TRBJ2-7	TGTGCCAGCAGCTATTCCCGGGGGGGCGGACTATACGAGCAGTACTTC	CASSYSRGGGLYEQYF
few	TRBV19	-	TRBJ2-3	TGTGCCAGTAGTCTAAGTGTGGGATTTAGCACAGATACGCAGTATTTT	CASSLSVGFSTDTQYF
few	TRBV10-3	-	TRBJ1-3	TGTGCCACCGAGACCGGAAACACCATATATTTT	CATETGNTIYF
-	TRBV27	-	TRBJ2-1	TGTGCCAGCAGTTTACGACGGAATGAGCAGTTCTTC	CASSLRRNEQFF
-	TRBV5-1	TRBD2	TRBJ2-3	TGCGCCAGCAGCGCGGGGGGGCTTAGCACAGATACGCAGTATTTT	CASSAGGLSTDTQYF
-	TRBV18	-	TRBJ2-7	TGTGCCAGCTCACCCCGAAGAGAAACCTACGAGCAGTACTTC	CASSPRRETYEQYF
-	TRBV7-9	-	TRBJ2-7	TGTGCCAGCAGCCAGCGACAGGGAGGGAGAAACGAGCAGTACTTC	CASSQRQGGRNEQYF
-	TRBV7-9	TRBD1	TRBJ1-1	TGTGCCACCCTGGACAGGGCGGGCACTGAAGCTTTCTTT	CATLDRAGTEAFF
-	TRBV29-1	-	TRBJ2-1	TGCAGCGTTGCGAATGGGGCGGGGGCGTACAATGAGCAGTTCTTC	CSVANGAGAYNEQFF
-	TRBV28	-	TRBJ1-5	TGTGCCAGCAGTTCCTTGCAGGGTTTACAGCCCCAGCATTTT	CASSSLQGLQPQHF
-	TRBV2	-	TRBJ2-5	TGTGCCAGCAGTCCCGACAGGAACCAAGAGACCCAGTACTTC	CASSPDRNQETQYF